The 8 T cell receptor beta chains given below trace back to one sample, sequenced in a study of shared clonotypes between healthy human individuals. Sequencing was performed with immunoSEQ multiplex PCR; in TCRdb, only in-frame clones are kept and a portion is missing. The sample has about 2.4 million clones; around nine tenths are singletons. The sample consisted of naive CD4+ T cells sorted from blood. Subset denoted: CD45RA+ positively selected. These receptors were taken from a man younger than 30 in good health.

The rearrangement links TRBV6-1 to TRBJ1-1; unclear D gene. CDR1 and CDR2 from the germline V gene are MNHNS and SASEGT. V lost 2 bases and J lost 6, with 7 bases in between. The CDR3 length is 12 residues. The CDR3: CASSERAPEAFF. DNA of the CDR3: TGTGCCAGCAGTGAAAGGGCCCCTGAAGCTTTCTTT.

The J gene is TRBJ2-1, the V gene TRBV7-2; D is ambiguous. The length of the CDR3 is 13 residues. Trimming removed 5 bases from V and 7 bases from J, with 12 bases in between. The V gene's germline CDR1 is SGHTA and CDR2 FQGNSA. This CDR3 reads CASSQYSLNEQFF. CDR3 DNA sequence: TGTGCCAGCAGCCAATACAGCTTAAATGAGCAGTTCTTC. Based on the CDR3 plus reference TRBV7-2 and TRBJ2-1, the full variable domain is GAGVSQSPSNKVTEKGKDVELRCDPISGHTALYWYRQSLGQGLEFLIYFQGNSAPDKSGLPSDRFSAERTGGSVSTLTIQRTQQEDSAVYLCASSQYSLNEQFFGPGTRLTVL.

The CDR3: CAIKRNWADYEQYF. Written as DNA, the CDR3 is TGTGCCATCAAACGGAACTGGGCGGACTACGAGCAGTACTTC. The genes are TRBV10-3 and TRBJ2-7; D not resolved. Germline values: CDR1 ENHRY, CDR2 SYGVKD. The V end lost 7 bases, the J end lost 3 bases, and 16 bases lay between the germline ends. CDR3 size: 14 residues.

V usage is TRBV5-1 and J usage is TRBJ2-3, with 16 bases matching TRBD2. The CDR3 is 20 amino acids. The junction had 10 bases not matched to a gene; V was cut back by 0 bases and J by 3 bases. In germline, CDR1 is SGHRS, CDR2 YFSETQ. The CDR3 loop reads CASSLAGTSGGALRTDTQYF. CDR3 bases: TGCGCCAGCAGCTTGGCCGGGACTAGCGGGGGGGCTCTGAGGACAGATACGCAGTATTTT. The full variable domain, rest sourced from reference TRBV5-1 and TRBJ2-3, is KAGVTQTPRYLIKTRGQQVTLSCSPISGHRSVSWYQQTPGQGLQFLFEYFSETQRNKGNFPGRFSGRQFSNSRSEMNVSTLELGDSALYLCASSLAGTSGGALRTDTQYFGPGTRLTVL.

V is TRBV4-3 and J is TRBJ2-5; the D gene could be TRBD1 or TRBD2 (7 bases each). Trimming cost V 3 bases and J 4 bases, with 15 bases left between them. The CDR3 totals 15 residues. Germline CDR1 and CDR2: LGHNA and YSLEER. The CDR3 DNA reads TGCGCCAGCAGCCAGGGGGAGGGGGCGGGAGAGACCCAGTACTTC. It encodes CASSQGEGAGETQYF.

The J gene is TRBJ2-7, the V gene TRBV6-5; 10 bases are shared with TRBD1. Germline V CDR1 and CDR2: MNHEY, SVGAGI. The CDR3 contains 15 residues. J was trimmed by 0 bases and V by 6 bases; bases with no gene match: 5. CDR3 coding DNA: TGTGCCAGCAGGAACCGGGACAGGGGCTCCTACGAGCAGTACTTC. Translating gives CASRNRDRGSYEQYF.

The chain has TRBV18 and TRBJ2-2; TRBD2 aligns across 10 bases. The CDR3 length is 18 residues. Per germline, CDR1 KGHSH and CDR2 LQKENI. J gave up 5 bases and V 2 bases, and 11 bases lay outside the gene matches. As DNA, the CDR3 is TGTGCCAGCTCACCAAAGGCTAGCGGGAGCTTGTCTACCGGGGAGCTGTTTTTT. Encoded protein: CASSPKASGSLSTGELFF.

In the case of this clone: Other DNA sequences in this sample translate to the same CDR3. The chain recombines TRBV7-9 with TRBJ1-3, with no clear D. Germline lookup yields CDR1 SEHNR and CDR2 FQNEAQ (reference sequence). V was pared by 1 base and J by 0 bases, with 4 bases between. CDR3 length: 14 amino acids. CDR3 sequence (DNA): TGTGCCAGCAGCTTAGTAAGCTCTGGAAACACCATATATTTT. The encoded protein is CASSLVSSGNTIYF.